The 19 T cell receptor beta chains below come from one sample, sequenced in a study of blood T cell repertoires in COVID-19. The table came from immunoSEQ multiplex PCR; TCRdb's copy has only in-frame clones and leaves some out. The profile shows over 300,000 clones, roughly 89% of them singletons. Source material: peripheral blood. The receptors shown here come from a man aged 18 to 30 with active or convalescent COVID-19.

The chain carries TRBV2 and TRBJ1-2, with D unclear. The V gene lost 4 bases and the J gene lost 1 base, with 16 bases spanning the gap. Germline V CDR1 and CDR2: SNHLY, FYNNEI. CDR3 length equals 16 residues. The CDR3 region has the DNA TGTGCCAGCAGTGGTCTACAGATCCGATATAACTATGGCTACACCTTC. Translation: CASSGLQIRYNYGYTF. Based on the CDR3 plus reference TRBV2 and TRBJ1-2, the full variable domain is EPEVTQTPSHQVTQMGQEVILRCVPISNHLYFYWYRQILGQKVEFLVSFYNNEISEKSEIFDDQFSVERPDGSNFTLKIRSTKLEDSAMYFCASSGLQIRYNYGYTFGSGTRLTVV.

The rearrangement joins TRBV28 to TRBJ1-2; no reliable D call. In germline, CDR1 is MDHEN, CDR2 SYDVKM. The CDR3 is 13 residues long. V was trimmed by 6 bases and J by 6 bases, leaving 14 bases between them. For the CDR3, the DNA is TGTGCCAGCAGGCTACAGAAATTCGATGGCTACACCTTC. The encoded protein is CASRLQKFDGYTF.

The genes are TRBV19 and TRBJ2-5; D might be TRBD1 (6 bases). The CDR3 is 14 residues long. V shed 4 bases and J shed 2 bases, with 11 bases lying between them. In germline, CDR1 is LNHDA, CDR2 SQIVND (reference sequence). Here the CDR3 DNA reads TGTGCCAGTAGTACCTGGACAGCACAAGAGACCCAGTACTTC. Translation gives CASSTWTAQETQYF.

The chain employs TRBV3-1 (or the pseudogene TRBV3-2) and TRBJ1-3, with D maybe TRBD1 (6 bases). Germline V gene data show CDR1 as LGHDT and CDR2 as YNNKEL (reference sequence). The CDR3 length is 17 residues. Trimming removed 3 bases from V and 2 bases from J, with 17 bases in between. As DNA, the CDR3 is TGTGCCAGCAGCCACTTGACGACAGGTCTTGCTGGAAACACCATATATTTT. Residues: CASSHLTTGLAGNTIYF.

V is TRBV6-5 and J is TRBJ2-5, with D unresolved. This CDR3 contains 13 residues. The V end lost 7 bases, the J end lost 4 bases, and 13 bases lay between the germline ends. Per the germline V gene, CDR1 is MNHEY and CDR2 is SVGAGI. In DNA, the CDR3 is TGTGCCAGCACCGGTTCGGGTCGAGAGACCCAGTACTTC. It encodes CASTGSGRETQYF.

The J gene is TRBJ2-5, the V gene TRBV9, with D perhaps TRBD2 (5 bases). V gave up 4 bases and J gave up 0 bases, with 19 bases separating them. CDR3 length: 17 residues. Looked up from germline, CDR1 is SGDLS and CDR2 is YYNGEE. The CDR3 protein is CASSPSETGVHQETQYF. The CDR3 nucleotides are TGTGCCAGCAGCCCTAGTGAAACCGGGGTACACCAAGAGACCCAGTACTTC.

The rearrangement uses TRBV6-5 and TRBJ2-7; weak D call: TRBD2 (7 bases). The CDR3 length is 15 residues. Per the germline V gene, CDR1 is MNHEY and CDR2 is SVGAGI. Trimming took off 0 bases at V and 2 bases at J, with 11 bases between the two ends. As DNA, the CDR3 is TGTGCCAGCAGTTACTCTGCGGGGGCCCCCTACGAGCAGTACTTC. Residues: CASSYSAGAPYEQYF.

Worth noting for this clone: The same CDR3 is also encoded by other DNA sequences in this sample. This chain joins TRBV7-3 and TRBJ2-3, with 10 bases matching TRBD2. The CDR3 runs to 14 residues. The germline CDR1 and CDR2 sequences are SGHTA and FQGTGA. V lost 5 bases, J lost 3 bases, and 2 bases stayed unmatched. CDR3 coding DNA: TGTGCCAGCAGCCGAGCGGGGGGGACAGATACGCAGTATTTT. Translating it yields CASSRAGGTDTQYF.

The chain employs TRBV11-2 and TRBJ2-7; 7 bases are a match to TRBD2. CDR1 is SGHAT and CDR2 is FQNNGV in the germline V gene. J gave up 4 bases and V 1 base, and 10 bases lay outside the gene matches. This CDR3 has 16 amino acids. CDR3: CASSLVLTASGYEQYF. The CDR3 nucleotides are TGTGCCAGCAGCTTAGTTCTAACGGCTAGCGGATACGAGCAGTACTTC.

V gene TRBV24-1 combines with J gene TRBJ2-1, with TRBD2 matching over 7 bases. Per the germline V gene, CDR1 is KGHDR and CDR2 is SFDVKD. J gave up 7 bases and V 9 bases, and 5 bases lay outside the gene matches. The CDR3 runs 12 residues. CDR3 amino acids: CATGDYQNEQFF. The DNA for the CDR3 is TGTGCCACCGGGGACTACCAGAATGAGCAGTTCTTC.

The chain combines TRBV7-2 with TRBJ2-1; 12 bases are shared with TRBD2. The CDR3 contains 15 residues. Germline V CDR1 and CDR2: SGHTA, FQGNSA. Unmatched junction bases numbered 10, after V lost 3 bases and J lost 13 bases. The CDR3 here is CASSLGTSGFPVQFF. The CDR3 region has the DNA TGTGCCAGCAGCTTGGGGACTAGCGGGTTCCCAGTTCAGTTCTTC.

The V gene is TRBV5-1, the J gene TRBJ1-2; D possibly corresponds to TRBD1 (6 bases). The CDR3 totals 14 residues. The germline V gene has CDR1 SGHRS and CDR2 YFSETQ. Trimming stripped 5 bases from V and 4 bases from J, with 15 bases between. The CDR3 region is CASSLQGQAYGYTF. The CDR3 DNA sequence: TGCGCCAGCAGTCTCCAGGGGCAGGCCTATGGCTACACCTTC.

V is TRBV27 and J is TRBJ1-5, with D uncertain. Germline values: CDR1 MNHEY, CDR2 SMNVEV (reference sequence). The CDR3 has 14 residues. The V end was cut by 5 bases, the J end by 7 bases, with 15 bases between. CDR3 residues: CASSPLGGLQPQHF. DNA for the CDR3: TGTGCCAGCAGTCCCCTTGGAGGGCTGCAGCCCCAGCATTTT.

This chain connects TRBV5-1 to TRBJ2-3, with D maybe TRBD1 (7 bases). The germline V gene has CDR1 SGHRS and CDR2 YFSETQ. The V and J ends lost 0 bases and 1 base respectively, with 12 bases between them. CDR3 size: 16 residues. The CDR3 nucleotides read TGCGCCAGCAGCTTGGATCAGGGGGGAGGCACAGATACGCAGTATTTT. It codes for CASSLDQGGGTDTQYF.

The chain has TRBV14 and TRBJ2-3; the D gene is possibly TRBD1 (6 bases). Germline V CDR1 and CDR2: SGHDN, FVKESK. The CDR3 has 16 amino acids. V shed 7 bases and J shed 0 bases, with 17 bases lying between them. CDR3 region: CASKFDRTTSTDTQYF. CDR3 DNA sequence: TGTGCCAGCAAATTTGACAGGACGACTAGCACAGATACGCAGTATTTT. Full variable domain (missing parts from reference TRBV14 and TRBJ2-3): EAGVTQFPSHSVIEKGQTVTLRCDPISGHDNLYWYRRVMGKEIKFLLHFVKESKQDESGMPNNRFLAERTGGTYSTLKVQPAELEDSGVYFCASKFDRTTSTDTQYFGPGTRLTVL.

The V call is TRBV3-1 (or the pseudogene TRBV3-2), the J call TRBJ1-4; no definite D call. The germline V gene has CDR1 LGHDT and CDR2 YNNKEL (reference sequence). The CDR3 loop spans 17 amino acids. The V end lost 2 bases, the J end lost 8 bases, and 21 bases lay between the germline ends. CDR3 residues: CASSQPPGRLWREKLFF. CDR3 sequence (DNA): TGTGCCAGCAGCCAACCACCTGGGAGGCTTTGGAGGGAAAAACTGTTTTTT.

Only one count was recorded for this clone. The chain employs TRBV11-2 and TRBJ1-4, with a tentative D call TRBD1 (5 bases). The V end lost 0 bases, the J end lost 4 bases, and 9 bases lay between the germline ends. Germline CDR1 is SGHAT and CDR2 is FQNNGV. The CDR3 runs to 15 residues. CDR3 coding DNA: TGTGCCAGCAGCTTAGAAGGGGCGAGTAATGAAAAACTGTTTTTT. Translation: CASSLEGASNEKLFF.

This clone occurred a few times. This sequence joins TRBV10-2 and TRBJ2-1; perhaps TRBD2 as D (6 bases). Germline V lookup: CDR1 WSHSY, CDR2 SAAADI. This CDR3 contains 14 residues. V lost 4 bases and J lost 4, with 11 bases in between. The CDR3 here is CASSGRETYNEQFF. The CDR3 DNA is TGCGCCAGCAGTGGGAGGGAAACTTACAATGAGCAGTTCTTC.

The chain is built from TRBV30 and TRBJ2-5; 7 positions match TRBD2. CDR1 is GTSNPN and CDR2 is SVGIG in the germline V gene (reference sequence). With V trimmed by 3 bases and J by 2 bases, 12 bases remained unmatched. CDR3 length: 16 amino acids. The CDR3 DNA sequence: TGTGCCTGGAGCGTGTCGAGCGGGAAGATTCAAGAGACCCAGTACTTC. This codes for CAWSVSSGKIQETQYF.